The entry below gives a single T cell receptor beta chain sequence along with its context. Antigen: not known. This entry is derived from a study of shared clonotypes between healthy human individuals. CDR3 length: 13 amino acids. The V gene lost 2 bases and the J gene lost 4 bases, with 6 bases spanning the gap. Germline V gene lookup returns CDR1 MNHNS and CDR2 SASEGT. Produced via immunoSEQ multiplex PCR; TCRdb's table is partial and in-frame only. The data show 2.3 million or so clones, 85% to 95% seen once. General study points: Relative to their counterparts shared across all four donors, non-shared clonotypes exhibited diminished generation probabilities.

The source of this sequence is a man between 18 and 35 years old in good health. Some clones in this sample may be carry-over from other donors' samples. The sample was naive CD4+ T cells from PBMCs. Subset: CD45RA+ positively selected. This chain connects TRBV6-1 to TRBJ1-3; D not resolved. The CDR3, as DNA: TGTGCCAGCAGTGAATCCGTAGGAAACACCATATATTTT. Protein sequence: CASSESVGNTIYF.